One sample yielded the 31 T cell receptor beta chains listed below, sequenced in a study of T cell responses to AZD1222 COVID-19 vaccine. The table came from immunoSEQ multiplex PCR; TCRdb's copy has only in-frame clones and leaves some out. The repertoire holds approximately 100,000 clones, with around nine tenths as singletons. Sample: peripheral blood, taken on day 0 of AZD1222 vaccination. These receptors came from an adult in good health.

This clone turned up a few times. The chain employs TRBV6-4 and TRBJ2-4; 10 nucleotides align to TRBD1. V trimming: 2 bases; J trimming: 2 bases; junction bases outside the gene matches: 12. CDR1 MRHNA and CDR2 SNTAGT come from the germline V gene. This CDR3 has 19 amino acids. CDR3 sequence reads: CASSDPYRGTGVTKNIQYF. CDR3 nucleotides: TGTGCCAGCAGTGACCCCTACCGGGGGACAGGGGTGACCAAAAACATTCAGTACTTC.

The rearrangement joins TRBV5-1 to TRBJ2-1; unclear D gene. CDR1 is SGHRS, CDR2 YFSETQ, per germline. This CDR3 spans 15 amino acids. Trimming stripped 1 base from V and 0 bases from J, with 8 bases between. CDR3 in DNA: TGCGCCAGCAGCTTGCCAGAGAGCTCCTACAATGAGCAGTTCTTC. Protein: CASSLPESSYNEQFF. Variable domain in full (rest from reference TRBV5-1 and TRBJ2-1): KAGVTQTPRYLIKTRGQQVTLSCSPISGHRSVSWYQQTPGQGLQFLFEYFSETQRNKGNFPGRFSGRQFSNSRSEMNVSTLELGDSALYLCASSLPESSYNEQFFGPGTRLTVL.

The V call is TRBV5-1, the J call TRBJ2-2, with 9 bases lining up with TRBD1. Germline values: CDR1 SGHRS, CDR2 YFSETQ. This CDR3 has 15 amino acids. Trimming removed 3 bases from V and 1 base from J; junction bases left unmatched: 1. This CDR3 is CASSWTGVNTGELFF. The CDR3 DNA follows: TGCGCCAGCAGCTGGACAGGGGTGAACACCGGGGAGCTGTTTTTT. Full variable domain (rest looked up from reference TRBV5-1 and TRBJ2-2): KAGVTQTPRYLIKTRGQQVTLSCSPISGHRSVSWYQQTPGQGLQFLFEYFSETQRNKGNFPGRFSGRQFSNSRSEMNVSTLELGDSALYLCASSWTGVNTGELFFGEGSRLTVL.

This rearrangement joins TRBV19 to TRBJ2-2; D might be TRBD1 or TRBD2, each matching 5 bases. Per the germline V gene, CDR1 is LNHDA and CDR2 is SQIVND (reference sequence). V lost 3 bases, J lost 7 bases, and 15 bases lay in between. The CDR3 sequence is 15 residues long. CDR3 residues: CASSIPAPRGGELFF. The DNA of the CDR3 is TGTGCCAGTAGTATCCCAGCCCCGAGGGGCGGGGAGCTGTTTTTT.

The chain joins TRBV4-1 to TRBJ1-4; a possible D gene is TRBD1 (5 bases). This CDR3 has 13 residues. CDR1 is MGHRA, CDR2 YSYEKL, per germline. V was trimmed by 4 bases and J by 7 bases, leaving 10 bases between them. Here the CDR3 DNA reads TGCGCCAGCAGCCGGAGTGGGGGTGAAAAACTGTTTTTT. It encodes CASSRSGGEKLFF.

CDR3 amino acids: CASSPRQNTEAFF. The DNA of the CDR3 is TGTGCCAGCAGTCCCAGACAGAACACTGAAGCTTTCTTT. This chain joins TRBV3-1 (or the pseudogene TRBV3-2) and TRBJ1-1; no firm D call. V lost 6 bases and J 1 base, leaving 9 bases between the germline ends. The CDR3 loop spans 13 amino acids. CDR1 is LGHDT and CDR2 is YNNKEL in the germline V gene (reference sequence).

This sequence joins TRBV9 and TRBJ2-1; D is undetermined. CDR3 length: 11 amino acids. The V end was cut by 0 bases, the J end by 9 bases, with 4 bases between. CDR1 is SGDLS and CDR2 is YYNGEE in the germline V gene. CDR3 region: CASSVGVEQFF. CDR3 coding DNA: TGTGCCAGCAGCGTAGGTGTTGAGCAGTTCTTC.

The V call is TRBV4-1, the J call TRBJ1-5; unclear D gene. The CDR3 has 13 amino acids. Germline lookup yields CDR1 MGHRA and CDR2 YSYEKL. Trimming pared 3 bases from V and 5 bases from J, leaving 8 bases between. The CDR3 DNA reads TGCGCCAGCAGCCAGGGCAGCTATCAGCCCCAGCATTTT. This codes for CASSQGSYQPQHF.

The chain recombines TRBV19 with TRBJ1-4, with 8 bases lining up with TRBD1. The CDR3 contains 15 residues. Unmatched junction bases numbered 6, after V lost 6 bases and J lost 3 bases. Germline CDR1 and CDR2: LNHDA and SQIVND (reference sequence). In DNA form, the CDR3 reads TGTGCCAGTAGAGCAACAGGGGGGGCTAATGAAAAACTGTTTTTT. The encoded protein is CASRATGGANEKLFF.

The V gene is TRBV20-1, the J gene TRBJ2-2; 7 nucleotides agree with TRBD2. The CDR3 totals 15 residues. J was trimmed by 4 bases and V by 3 bases; bases with no gene match: 8. Germline CDR1 DFQATT, CDR2 SNEGSKA (reference sequence). CDR3 sequence (DNA): TGCAGTGCTAGTCCTCGGGGGGTGGGCACCGGGGAGCTGTTTTTT. It codes for CSASPRGVGTGELFF.

This clone is a singleton in its sample. The chain is built from TRBV6-6 and TRBJ2-1, with D maybe TRBD1 (6 bases). Germline V CDR1 and CDR2: MNHNY, SVGAGI (reference sequence). Trimming removed 5 bases at V and 6 bases at J, with 11 bases between. The CDR3 length is 13 residues. The CDR3: CASSQGLGNEQFF. In nucleotides, the CDR3 is TGTGCCAGCAGTCAGGGGTTGGGCAATGAGCAGTTCTTC.

The chain combines TRBV11-2 with TRBJ1-1, with 9 bases identical to TRBD1. V was clipped by 6 bases and J by 5 bases; unmatched bases: 7. CDR1 and CDR2 from the germline V gene are SGHAT and FQNNGV. This CDR3 has 14 amino acids. The DNA for the CDR3 is TGTGCCAGCAGGAAGACAGGGGGTTCGACTGAAGCTTTCTTT. As protein: CASRKTGGSTEAFF.

V and J are TRBV2 and TRBJ1-4, with no clear D. The germline CDR1 and CDR2 sequences are SNHLY and FYNNEI. V lost 5 bases and J 4 bases, leaving 8 bases between the germline ends. CDR3 length: 13 residues. The CDR3 loop is CASSRDLNEKLFF. CDR3 coding DNA: TGTGCCAGCAGTCGTGATCTTAATGAAAAACTGTTTTTT.

This chain connects TRBV7-9 to TRBJ2-7, with TRBD2 as a possible D gene (6 bases). Trimming took 6 bases from V and 5 from J, leaving 17 bases between them. The CDR3 is 14 amino acids. CDR1 is SEHNR, CDR2 FQNEAQ, per germline (reference sequence). The CDR3 DNA sequence: TGTGCCAGCAGGAATTTTCAGGGAGGCGACGAGCAGTACTTC. It yields the protein CASRNFQGGDEQYF.

The chain employs TRBV6-5 and TRBJ1-2, with TRBD1 identical over 7 bases. This CDR3 spans 15 amino acids. Germline V lookup: CDR1 MNHEY, CDR2 SVGAGI. The V segment lost 8 bases and the J segment 3 bases; nucleotides outside the gene matches: 12. CDR3 bases: TGTGCCAGCCAAAAAGATTTTCAGGGGGACTATGGCTACACCTTC. Translation: CASQKDFQGDYGYTF.

The rearrangement uses TRBV5-1 and TRBJ1-6; D might be TRBD1 (6 bases). Trimming removed 2 bases at V and 7 bases at J, with 10 bases between. Germline CDR1 reads SGHRS; CDR2 reads YFSETQ. This CDR3 spans 14 amino acids. In nucleotides, the CDR3 is TGCGCCAGCAGCTTAAGGGGGGAAAATTCACCCCTCCACTTT. As protein: CASSLRGENSPLHF.

The chain has TRBV12-3 or TRBV12-4 and TRBJ1-5; D remains ambiguous. Trimming cost V 11 bases and J 0 bases, with 11 bases left between them. The CDR3 is made up of 13 amino acids. The CDR3 loop reads CASTPNSNQPQHF. CDR3 nucleotides: TGTGCCTCCACACCAAATAGCAATCAGCCCCAGCATTTT.

V usage is TRBV6-2 or TRBV6-3 and J usage is TRBJ2-3; TRBD1 or TRBD2 may be the D gene (6 bases each). V was trimmed by 2 bases and J by 1 base, leaving 16 bases between them. Per germline, CDR1 MNHEY and CDR2 SVGEGT. The CDR3 is 17 amino acids. CDR3 sequence (DNA): TGTGCCAGCAGTTACAGGCTAGTGGGGGGCCGCACAGATACGCAGTATTTT. As protein: CASSYRLVGGRTDTQYF.

The chain combines TRBV9 with TRBJ2-2; 8 bases are a match to TRBD1. CDR3 size: 17 residues. Looked up from germline, CDR1 is SGDLS and CDR2 is YYNGEE. J lost 3 bases, V lost 7 bases, and 14 bases had no gene match. CDR3 DNA sequence: TGTGCCAGCCAAGCCGGGACAGGAGAGGGAGACACCGGGGAGCTGTTTTTT. Translating gives CASQAGTGEGDTGELFF.

The chain links TRBV19 to TRBJ1-4, with D hard to call. Trimming cost V 10 bases and J 4 bases, with 13 bases left between them. This CDR3 is 13 amino acids long. Germline lookup yields CDR1 LNHDA and CDR2 SQIVND (reference sequence). CDR3 sequence reads: CATNGWGNEKLFF. Here the CDR3 DNA reads TGTGCCACTAACGGATGGGGTAATGAAAAACTGTTTTTT.

This chain links TRBV2 with TRBJ2-5, with D perhaps matching TRBD1 (6 bases). CDR3 length equals 14 residues. V gave up 6 bases and J gave up 1 base, with 12 bases separating them. Looked up from germline, CDR1 is SNHLY and CDR2 is FYNNEI. The CDR3: CASRDEDSQETQYF. In DNA form, the CDR3 reads TGTGCCAGCAGGGACGAGGACAGCCAAGAGACCCAGTACTTC.

The chain carries TRBV3-1 (or the pseudogene TRBV3-2) and TRBJ1-1, with D possibly matching TRBD1 (6 bases). Per germline, CDR1 LGHDT and CDR2 YNNKEL (reference sequence). V was clipped by 4 bases and J by 2 bases, with 11 bases between them. This CDR3 is built from 14 residues. The CDR3 is CASSRQASNTEAFF. For the CDR3, the DNA is TGTGCCAGCAGCCGACAGGCTTCAAACACTGAAGCTTTCTTT.

V gene TRBV7-5 combines with J gene TRBJ2-3; TRBD1, the table's D call, was not compared with the DNA. TRBV7-5 is a pseudogene. This CDR3 is 14 amino acids long. DNA for the CDR3: TGTGTCAGAAGCTTAGTGCAGGGGCCAGATACGCAGTATTTT. Amino acids: CVRSLVQGPDTQYF.

The rearrangement joins TRBV4-2 to TRBJ1-5; no definite D call. Germline loops: CDR1 LGHNA, CDR2 YNFKEQ. The CDR3 covers 16 residues. The ends were cut back, 5 bases at V and 0 bases at J, with 14 bases in the middle. The CDR3 DNA is TGTGCCAGCAGCGCCCACCCTACAGATAGCAATCAGCCCCAGCATTTT. It translates to CASSAHPTDSNQPQHF.

This sequence joins TRBV3-1 (or the pseudogene TRBV3-2) and TRBJ1-1, with D unresolved. The CDR3 totals 12 residues. V was shortened by 9 bases and J by 8 bases, with 16 bases between the two germline ends. In germline, CDR1 is LGHDT, CDR2 YNNKEL (reference sequence). The CDR3: CARRTEKTEAFF. In DNA, the CDR3 is TGTGCCAGGCGGACGGAGAAGACCGAAGCTTTCTTT.

The genes are TRBV6-1 and TRBJ2-5; the D gene is possibly TRBD2 (5 bases). Between the trimmed V and J ends, which lost 3 bases and 5 bases, there was a span of 16 bases. This CDR3 is 15 amino acids long. Germline CDR1 is MNHNS and CDR2 is SASEGT. The CDR3: CASSDIGLITETQYF. CDR3 in DNA: TGTGCCAGCAGTGATATAGGACTCATTACGGAGACCCAGTACTTC.

The genes are TRBV10-3 and TRBJ2-1; 7 nucleotides agree with TRBD1. The CDR3 extends over 13 amino acids. In germline, CDR1 is ENHRY, CDR2 SYGVKD. V lost 6 bases, J lost 6 bases, and 5 bases stayed unmatched. CDR3 amino acids: CAIRGAGGNEQFF. The DNA for the CDR3 is TGTGCCATCAGGGGGGCAGGGGGCAATGAGCAGTTCTTC.

The chain is built from TRBV30 and TRBJ2-3, with TRBD2 matching 8 bases. J was trimmed by 0 bases and V by 0 bases; bases with no gene match: 11. Germline V gives CDR1 GTSNPN, CDR2 SVGIG (reference sequence). This CDR3 spans 18 amino acids. The chain's CDR3 is CAWSVRISGVTSTDTQYF. The CDR3 region has the DNA TGTGCCTGGAGTGTACGTATTAGCGGGGTGACTAGCACAGATACGCAGTATTTT.

The genes are TRBV6-1 and TRBJ2-7; TRBD1 aligns across 9 bases. The trim removed 6 bases at V and 7 bases at J, leaving 10 bases unmatched. CDR1 and CDR2 (germline): MNHNS, SASEGT. The CDR3 has 14 amino acids. For the CDR3, the DNA is TGTGCCAGCAGGGGAACGGACAGGGGTTATGAGCAGTACTTC. This sequence encodes CASRGTDRGYEQYF.

V usage is TRBV7-8 and J usage is TRBJ1-2; no clear D. CDR3 length equals 12 residues. The V gene's germline CDR1 is SGHVS and CDR2 FQNEAQ. Trimming removed 5 bases at V and 2 bases at J, with 6 bases between. This CDR3 reads CASSPLNYGYTF. In nucleotides, the CDR3 is TGTGCCAGCAGCCCACTCAACTATGGCTACACCTTC.

V and J are TRBV7-9 and TRBJ1-2, with D unclear. Germline CDR1 and CDR2: SEHNR and FQNEAQ (reference sequence). This CDR3 has 15 residues. Trimming cost V 1 base and J 4 bases, with 13 bases left between them. The CDR3 region is CASSLESVEVYGYTF. In nucleotides, the CDR3 is TGTGCCAGCAGCTTAGAGAGCGTGGAAGTCTATGGCTACACCTTC.